This T cell receptor (beta chain) was found in a study of blood T cell repertoires in COVID-19. Study-wide context: Both acute and convalescent COVID-19 samples were obtained from the United States, Italy and Spain.

Germline V gene lookup returns CDR1 MNHEY and CDR2 SVGAGI. V gave up 7 bases and J gave up 8 bases, with 20 bases separating them. The CDR3 is made up of 15 amino acids. Seattle patients were enrolled while actively infected and followed longitudinally. Authors' methods: Counts of nucleated cells, estimated from reference gene primer amplification, were obtained. Sequencing was performed with immunoSEQ multiplex PCR; in TCRdb, only in-frame clones are kept and a portion is missing. V, J and clone size were drawn from that table, and D and trimming were deduced from the DNA. Of 100,000 to 150,000 clones detected, about 89% appear once; the ten largest clones hold more than 9.5%.

The sample taken for sequencing was peripheral blood. The receptor was derived from a woman aged 70-85 years with COVID-19, enrolled during active disease. The gene calls are TRBV6-5 and TRBJ1-4; D might be TRBD1 (6 bases). The CDR3 reads CASNRGSGVVEKLFF. CDR3 nucleotides: TGTGCCAGCAATCGTGGGTCAGGGGTTGTGGAAAAACTGTTTTTT.